The source of this T cell receptor beta chain is a study of blood T cell repertoires in COVID-19. Whole-study context: The United States, Italy and Spain supplied acute and convalescent COVID-19 samples.

Authors' processing steps: Amplification of reference gene primers was used by the study to estimate nucleated cell counts. Profiling relied on immunoSEQ multiplex PCR, and the TCRdb table lists in-frame clones only, not all of them. D and trimming were read from the DNA, whereas the V and J calls and clone size are those reported in that table. The sample lists fewer than 200,000 clones; about 86% were seen once. Study members were between 18 and 89 years old and lived in 24 US regions. Assignments of participants to cohorts depended upon their own reported clinical history. The CDR3 spans 15 residues. Germline V gene data show CDR1 as PRHDT and CDR2 as FYEKMQ (reference sequence). V was pared by 5 bases and J by 6 bases, with 9 bases of the junction left unmatched.

The receptor comes from a man aged 45-65 years who had recovered from COVID-19. Sample: PBMCs or T cells enriched from blood (not recorded which). The chain has TRBV13 and TRBJ2-2; TRBD1 matches at 7 bases. CDR3 sequence: CASSARTGVAGELFF. Here the CDR3 DNA reads TGTGCCAGCAGCGCCAGAACAGGGGTGGCCGGGGAGCTGTTTTTT.